A selection of T cell receptor beta chains follows, all from one sample in a study of blood T cell repertoires in COVID-19. The repertoire was sequenced with immunoSEQ multiplex PCR; TCRdb's copy has only in-frame clones and lacks some. The data contain about 52,000 clones, about 83% of them singletons. The sequenced material came from peripheral blood. The source of these receptors is a woman at least 80 years old with acute or convalescent COVID-19. Both conserved end residues are part of each CDR3. A D gene is named only where the DNA matches it firmly. Not all rows give a size; the values are once, few, many and, for expanded clones, a class.

>.|.|TRBJ1-1|TRBV2
TGTGCCAGCAGTGAGACAGGCACTGAAGCTTTCTTT
CASSETGTEAFF
>.|TRBD1|TRBJ1-4|TRBV10-3
TGTGCCATCAGTGGGGGACAGAGCACAACTAATGAAAAACTGTTTTTT
CAISGGQSTTNEKLFF
>.|TRBD1|TRBJ1-2|TRBV5-1
TGCGCCAGCAGCTTGGTACCCGGACAGGGCTATGGCTACACCTTC
CASSLVPGQGYGYTF
>.|TRBD2|TRBJ2-3|TRBV5-1
TGCGCCAGCAGCTTGGCCGGGCGGGGGGGCGTAGATACGCAGTATTTT
CASSLAGRGGVDTQYF
>.|TRBD2|TRBJ2-1|TRBV18
TGTGCCAGCTCACCAGGCCTAGCGGGAGGATCCTACAATGAGCAGTTCTTC
CASSPGLAGGSYNEQFF
>.|TRBD1|TRBJ1-6|TRBV5-1
TGCGCCAGCAGCTTGGATGGGGACAGGGTCAACCTCCACTTT
CASSLDGDRVNLHF
>.|.|TRBJ2-3|TRBV14
TGTGCCAGCAGCCAAGACGTAGCGAGAACAGATACGCAGTATTTT
CASSQDVARTDTQYF
>.|.|TRBJ2-5|TRBV5-1
TGCGCCAGCAGCTTGGGGAGGGATGGTGAGACCCAGTACTTC
CASSLGRDGETQYF
>.|TRBD1|TRBJ1-2|TRBV4-2
TGTGCCAGCAGCCACGGACAGGAGCAGGGCTATGGCTACACCTTC
CASSHGQEQGYGYTF
>.|TRBD1|TRBJ1-1|TRBV19
TGTGCCAGTCGAACTACAGGGGTGACTGAAGCTTTCTTT
CASRTTGVTEAFF
>.|TRBD1|TRBJ1-5|TRBV7-6
TGTGCCAGCAGCCTCACAGGGGTTTTAGACAATCAGCCCCAGCATTTT
CASSLTGVLDNQPQHF
>.|.|TRBJ1-2|TRBV28
TGTGCCAGCAGTCCTAGTGGGGGCTACACCTTC
CASSPSGGYTF
>.|.|TRBJ2-6|TRBV28
TGTGCGACACAGGGCTACTCTGGGGCCAACGTCCTGACTTTC
CATQGYSGANVLTF
>once|TRBD2|TRBJ2-1|TRBV10-1
TGCGCCAGCAGTGAGGGGACTAGCGGGAGCTATGAGCAGTTCTTC
CASSEGTSGSYEQFF
>.|.|TRBJ2-6|TRBV7-9
TGTGCCAGCAGCTTAATCTACCAGGCAGTAGTCTCTGGGGCCAACGTCCTGACTTTC
CASSLIYQAVVSGANVLTF
>once|TRBD1|TRBJ2-7|TRBV10-2
TGCGCCAGTGGGACAGGGGGCTACGAGCAGTACTTC
CASGTGGYEQYF
>.|TRBD2|TRBJ2-5|TRBV3-1/TRBV3-2
TGTGCCAGCAGCCAAGAGGTGTCTAGCGGGCCCCAAGAGACCCAGTACTTC
CASSQEVSSGPQETQYF
>.|.|TRBJ2-1|TRBV19
TGTGCCAGTAGGCACGGGGGAGGAATTGGCAATGAGCAGTTCTTC
CASRHGGGIGNEQFF
>.|.|TRBJ1-1|TRBV5-4
TGTGCCAGCAGCTTAGGCCGGTCAGAGGAGGCTTTCTTT
CASSLGRSEEAFF
>.|.|TRBJ2-5|TRBV5-1
TGCGCCAGCAGCACGACTCCTTTAGGGGTAGAGACCCAGTACTTC
CASSTTPLGVETQYF
>.|.|TRBJ2-2|TRBV5-1
TGCGCCAGCAGCTTTGGGCAGACAAACACCGGGGAGCTGTTTTTT
CASSFGQTNTGELFF
>.|.|TRBJ2-2|TRBV5-6
TGTGCCAGCAGCTGGGGAAGTGCGGGGCCCACCGGGGAGCTGTTTTTT
CASSWGSAGPTGELFF
>.|TRBD1|TRBJ1-2|TRBV3-1/TRBV3-2
TGTGCCAGCAGCCAAGGACAGGGAGAGGGGTCTTATGGCTACACCTTC
CASSQGQGEGSYGYTF
>.|.|TRBJ2-3|TRBV9
TGTGCCAGCAGCCCCAGGGGCGCAGATACGCAGTATTTT
CASSPRGADTQYF
>.|TRBD2|TRBJ2-1|TRBV5-1
TGCGCCAGCAGCGCGGGCGGGAGCTCCTACAATGAGCAGTTCTTC
CASSAGGSSYNEQFF
>.|.|TRBJ2-2|TRBV5-1
TGCGCCAGCAGCTTGCGGCAGGGGAACACCGGGGAGCTGTTTTTT
CASSLRQGNTGELFF
>.|TRBD1|TRBJ2-7|TRBV9
TGTGCCAGCAGCCCGGGACAGGCGGTGAACGAGCAGTACTTC
CASSPGQAVNEQYF
>.|TRBD2|TRBJ2-7|TRBV7-8
TGTGCCAGCAGCTCCTGGGAGGGAGGAGGGAAGCAGTACTTC
CASSSWEGGGKQYF
>.|.|TRBJ1-5|TRBV11-2
TGTGCCTCCCAGGGAAGAGGCAATCAGCCCCAGCATTTT
CASQGRGNQPQHF
>.|.|TRBJ2-2|TRBV11-2
TGTGCCAGCAGCTTAGTCGGGGGTAGCGGGAACACCGGGGAGCTGTTTTTT
CASSLVGGSGNTGELFF
>.|TRBD1|TRBJ2-6|TRBV7-6
TGTGCCAGTGAAGGACAGGTGGGGTCTTTGGCAACCAACGTCCTGACTTTC
CASEGQVGSLATNVLTF
>.|TRBD2|TRBJ2-1|TRBV9
TGTGCCAGCAGCGGGAGCGGGAGGATGGATGAGCAGTTCTTC
CASSGSGRMDEQFF
>.|TRBD2|TRBJ2-1|TRBV6-1
TGTGCCAGCAGTGAAGCTAGCGGGTCCTACAATGAGCAGTTCTTC
CASSEASGSYNEQFF
>.|TRBD1|TRBJ2-2|TRBV28
TGTGCCAGCAGTTTACCGGGACAGGGGACCACCGGGGAGCTGTTTTTT
CASSLPGQGTTGELFF
>.|.|TRBJ1-2|TRBV7-2
TGTGCCAGCAGCTTAGCCTGGGGAGGGGGCTACACCTTC
CASSLAWGGGYTF
>once|.|TRBJ1-6|TRBV2
TGTGCCAGCAGGCCGGGTTTGAATTCACCCCTCCACTTT
CASRPGLNSPLHF
>.|.|TRBJ2-1|TRBV4-1
TGCGCCAGCAGCCAAGATGCCCGGGGATACAATGAGCAGTTCTTC
CASSQDARGYNEQFF
>.|.|TRBJ2-7|TRBV4-1
TGCGCCAGCAGCCAACCGCCCCCCTTCTACTACGAGCAGTACTTC
CASSQPPPFYYEQYF
>.|.|TRBJ1-1|TRBV10-3
TGTGCCATCAGTGACGACTACACTGAAGCTTTCTTT
CAISDDYTEAFF
>once|.|TRBJ1-5|TRBV3-1/TRBV3-2
TGTGCCAGCAGCCAAGTCGGGAATAGCAATCAGCCCCAGCATTTT
CASSQVGNSNQPQHF
>.|.|TRBJ1-4|TRBV19
TGTGCCAGTAGCCTATTTACCAATGAAAAACTGTTTTTT
CASSLFTNEKLFF
>.|TRBD1|TRBJ1-2|TRBV5-1
TGCGCCAGCAGGGCGACAGGGGGAGACTATGGCTACACCTTC
CASRATGGDYGYTF
>.|.|TRBJ1-5|TRBV10-1
TGCGCCAGCAGTCCCGGACTCCCGCAAAAGCCCCAGCATTTT
CASSPGLPQKPQHF
>.|.|TRBJ2-3|TRBV11-1
TGTGCCAGCAGCTTAACGGGGGGCCGCACAGATACGCAGTATTTT
CASSLTGGRTDTQYF
>.|.|TRBJ2-1|TRBV9
TGTGCCAGCAGCGTAGATCAGGGGAGGGAATACGGGTCCTACAATGAGCAGTTCTTC
CASSVDQGREYGSYNEQFF
>.|.|TRBJ1-1|TRBV6-4
TGTGCCAGCAGTGAGCAGGCAGGGTTGAACACTGAAGCTTTCTTT
CASSEQAGLNTEAFF
>.|.|TRBJ1-5|TRBV2
TGTGCCAGCAGTGATCGGCAGGGTGGCCAGCCCCAGCATTTT
CASSDRQGGQPQHF
>.|.|TRBJ1-5|TRBV18
TGTGCCAGCTCACTAAATCAGGGAGGGGGTCAGCCCCAGCATTTT
CASSLNQGGGQPQHF
>few|.|TRBJ2-7|TRBV10-2
TGCGCCAGCAGTGAGCCTAGGAGGACTAAGTTAATCGAGCAGTACTTC
CASSEPRRTKLIEQYF
>.|TRBD1|TRBJ2-1|TRBV30
TGTGCCTGGAGTGTTCTCCCCGGGACAGGGTCCTACAATGAGCAGTTCTTC
CAWSVLPGTGSYNEQFF
>.|TRBD1|TRBJ1-5|TRBV18
TGTGCCAGCTCACCCAGTCGGCAACAGGGGTCGGCTCAGCCCCAGCATTTT
CASSPSRQQGSAQPQHF
>.|.|TRBJ1-1|TRBV10-2
TGCGCCAGCATACCTATTTCGGCCAGCGAATTCACTGAAGCTTTCTTT
CASIPISASEFTEAFF
>.|.|TRBJ1-5|TRBV25-1
TGTGCCAGCAGTGGCCAGGGCAGCAATCAGCCCCAGCATTTT
CASSGQGSNQPQHF
>.|.|TRBJ2-5|TRBV29-1
TGCAGCGTCCGGGACTTGGGGGCCCAGTACTTC
CSVRDLGAQYF